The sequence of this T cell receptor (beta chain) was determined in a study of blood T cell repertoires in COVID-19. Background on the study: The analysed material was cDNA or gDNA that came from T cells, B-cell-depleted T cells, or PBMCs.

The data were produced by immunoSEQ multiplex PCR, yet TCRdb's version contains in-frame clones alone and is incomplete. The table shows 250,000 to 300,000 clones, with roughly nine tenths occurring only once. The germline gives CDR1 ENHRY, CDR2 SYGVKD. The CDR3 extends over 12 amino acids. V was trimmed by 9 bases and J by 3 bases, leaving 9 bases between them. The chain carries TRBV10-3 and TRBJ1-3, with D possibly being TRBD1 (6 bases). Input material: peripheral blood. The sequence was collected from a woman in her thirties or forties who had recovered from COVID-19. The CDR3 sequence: CAIQGIGNTIYF. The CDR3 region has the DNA TGTGCCATTCAGGGGATTGGAAACACCATATATTTT.